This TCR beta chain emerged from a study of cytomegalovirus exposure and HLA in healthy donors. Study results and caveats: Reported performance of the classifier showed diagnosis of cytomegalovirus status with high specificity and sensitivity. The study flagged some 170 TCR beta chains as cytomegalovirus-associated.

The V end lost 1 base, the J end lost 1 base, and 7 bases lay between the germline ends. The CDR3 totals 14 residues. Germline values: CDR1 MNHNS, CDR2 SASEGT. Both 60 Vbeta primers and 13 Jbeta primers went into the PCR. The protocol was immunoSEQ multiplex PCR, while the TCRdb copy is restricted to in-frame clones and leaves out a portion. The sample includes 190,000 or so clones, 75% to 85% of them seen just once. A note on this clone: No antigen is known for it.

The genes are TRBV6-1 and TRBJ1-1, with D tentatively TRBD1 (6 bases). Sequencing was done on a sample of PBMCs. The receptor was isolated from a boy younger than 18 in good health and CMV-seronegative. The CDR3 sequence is CASSEGTENTEAFF. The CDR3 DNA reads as TGTGCCAGCAGTGAAGGGACAGAGAACACTGAAGCTTTCTTT.